This TCR beta chain was retrieved from a study of blood T cell repertoires in COVID-19. The repertoire was sequenced with immunoSEQ multiplex PCR; TCRdb's copy has only in-frame clones and lacks some. The table has fewer than 400,000 clones, roughly 85% seen once; the top ten hold more than 3%. Germline V gene sequence: CDR1 MDHEN, CDR2 SYDVKM. V lost 6 bases and J 9 bases, leaving 11 bases between the germline ends. This CDR3 has 11 amino acids. The genes are TRBV28 and TRBJ1-2; D gene unclear. Sequenced sample: peripheral blood. This receptor was obtained from a woman under 30 with acute or convalescent COVID-19. The CDR3: CASRLEVSYTF. CDR3 coding DNA: TGTGCCAGCAGACTCGAGGTGAGCTACACCTTC.